This section outlines one TCR beta chain sequence together with its context. The antigen is not known. Data came from immunoSEQ multiplex PCR; TCRdb stores just in-frame clones and leaves some out. The sample yields about 350,000 clones, about nine tenths seen once. This sample stems from a study of cytomegalovirus exposure and HLA in healthy donors. Study results and caveats: The study designated 150 to 200 TCR beta chains cytomegalovirus-associated. Using the classifier, cytomegalovirus status was reportedly diagnosed with high specificity and sensitivity.

The junction had 7 bases not matched to a gene; V was cut back by 4 bases and J by 3 bases. The CDR3 is 15 residues long. Germline V gives CDR1 MNHEY, CDR2 SMNVEV (reference sequence). The TCR sequence derives from a woman in her twenties or thirties in good health and CMV-seropositive. Sequencing input: PBMCs. V and J are TRBV27 and TRBJ2-7, with 9 bases that match TRBD1. The CDR3 spells CASSSPGQGFYEQYF. The DNA for the CDR3 is TGTGCCAGCAGTTCCCCCGGACAGGGGTTCTACGAGCAGTACTTC.